This T cell receptor beta chain was recovered during a study of T cell responses to AZD1222 COVID-19 vaccine. Assay: immunoSEQ multiplex PCR; the TCRdb copy retains only in-frame clones and omits some. The profile shows around 130,000 clones, 92% of them singletons. This clone was recorded only once. Second-dose intervals near 4 or 12 weeks were combined. Here the sequenced sample was peripheral blood, taken 28 days after the second AZD1222 dose. The sequence was collected from an adult who received the AZD1222 COVID-19 vaccine.

CDR3 amino acids: CASTPRQGSYEQFF. CDR3 in DNA: TGTGCCAGCACCCCTCGACAGGGGAGCTATGAGCAGTTCTTC. The V gene is TRBV7-9, the J gene TRBJ2-1; 8 bases agree with TRBD1. Germline lookup yields CDR1 SEHNR and CDR2 FQNEAQ (reference sequence). The V and J ends lost 7 bases and 8 bases, in that order; junction bases with no gene match: 10. The CDR3 has 14 amino acids.